These 27 T cell receptor beta chains were sequenced from one sample in a study of T cell responses to AZD1222 COVID-19 vaccine. Here immunoSEQ multiplex PCR was the method, and the copy in TCRdb shows in-frame clones only, minus some. The sample yields 170,000 or so clones, 90% seen once. Source: peripheral blood, taken on day 0 of AZD1222 vaccination. The receptors come from an adult in good health.

This clone was seen more than once but under ten times. This rearrangement joins TRBV6-5 to TRBJ2-1, with 11 positions matching TRBD1. The germline gives CDR1 MNHEY, CDR2 SVGAGI. Trimming removed 5 bases from V and 3 bases from J; junction bases left unmatched: 3. CDR3 length: 15 amino acids. The CDR3 is CASSRGTGGYNEQFF. The CDR3 coding sequence is TGTGCCAGCAGTAGAGGGACAGGGGGCTACAATGAGCAGTTCTTC.

The V gene is TRBV5-5, the J gene TRBJ1-2, with D possibly matching TRBD1 (5 bases). The CDR3 contains 14 residues. Germline values: CDR1 SGHKS, CDR2 YYEKEE (reference sequence). V shed 4 bases and J shed 4 bases, with 14 bases lying between them. CDR3 sequence: CASSEGRSFYGYTF. In nucleotides, the CDR3 is TGTGCCAGCAGCGAGGGACGGAGCTTCTATGGCTACACCTTC.

The V gene is TRBV30, the J gene TRBJ1-4, with a tentative D call TRBD1 (5 bases). This CDR3 contains 12 residues. Germline V gene lookup returns CDR1 GTSNPN and CDR2 SVGIG (reference sequence). V was shortened by 7 bases and J by 10 bases, with 16 bases between the two germline ends. The CDR3 DNA reads as TGTGCCTTTGACAGTCTTACCGCAAAACTGTTTTTT. Translation gives CAFDSLTAKLFF.

The V gene is TRBV4-3, the J gene TRBJ2-3, with 8 bases identical to TRBD2. CDR1 is LGHNA, CDR2 YSLEER, per germline. The V segment lost 3 bases and the J segment 4 bases; nucleotides outside the gene matches: 6. CDR3 length: 15 residues. In DNA form, the CDR3 reads TGCGCCAGCAGCCAGGGCGGGGGGCCCCCAGATACGCAGTATTTT. Amino acid sequence: CASSQGGGPPDTQYF.

The V call is TRBV5-1, the J call TRBJ1-1, with unresolved D. The germline V gene has CDR1 SGHRS and CDR2 YFSETQ. CDR3 length equals 14 residues. The V end lost 6 bases, the J end lost 7 bases, and 19 bases lay between the germline ends. CDR3 residues: CASTMGREQDEAFF. The CDR3 nucleotides are TGCGCCAGCACCATGGGAAGGGAACAAGATGAAGCTTTCTTT.

The gene calls are TRBV27 and TRBJ1-2; TRBD1 matches at 11 bases. Trimming removed 7 bases from V and 5 bases from J; junction bases left unmatched: 6. The CDR3 spans 14 residues. CDR1 is MNHEY and CDR2 is SMNVEV in the germline V gene (reference sequence). DNA of the CDR3: TGTGCCAGCAAAACCGGGACAGGGGGGTATGGCTACACCTTC. It specifies CASKTGTGGYGYTF.

J is TRBJ2-2 and V is TRBV7-8; TRBD2 might be the D (6 bases). This CDR3 contains 17 residues. Trimming left V 2 bases short and J 4 bases short, with 17 bases between. Germline lookup yields CDR1 SGHVS and CDR2 FQNEAQ. Written as DNA, the CDR3 is TGTGCCAGCAGCTTACGGATGAGGGTCGGGGGCACCGGGGAGCTGTTTTTT. Amino acid sequence: CASSLRMRVGGTGELFF.

The gene calls are TRBV7-6 and TRBJ2-1; D assignment may be TRBD1 or TRBD2 (5 bases each). The V gene's germline CDR1 is SGHVS and CDR2 FNYEAQ. The CDR3 extends over 15 amino acids. V lost 3 bases, J lost 6 bases, and 15 bases lay in between. The CDR3 DNA reads TGTGCCAGCAGCTTTTTTCCGGAGAGGGGCAATGAGCAGTTCTTC. It encodes CASSFFPERGNEQFF.

The chain links TRBV7-8 to TRBJ1-4; a weak D match, TRBD1 (5 bases). The ends were cut back, 6 bases at V and 7 bases at J, with 9 bases in the middle. This CDR3 contains 12 residues. Germline CDR1 and CDR2: SGHVS and FQNEAQ. Written as DNA, the CDR3 is TGTGCCAGCAGACCCGACAGTGAAAAACTGTTTTTT. It yields the protein CASRPDSEKLFF.

V and J are TRBV29-1 and TRBJ2-2; D is tentatively TRBD1 or TRBD2 (5 bases each). The CDR3 extends over 13 amino acids. V was cut by 6 bases and J by 1 base, with 9 bases left in between. CDR1 and CDR2 from the germline V gene are SQVTM and ANQGSEA. CDR3 bases: TGCAGCGTGGGGACGGTGAACACCGGGGAGCTGTTTTTT. Protein product: CSVGTVNTGELFF.

The chain is built from TRBV3-1 (or the pseudogene TRBV3-2) and TRBJ2-3; no definite D call. V was clipped by 0 bases and J by 3 bases, with 10 bases between them. The CDR3 loop spans 15 amino acids. Germline values: CDR1 LGHDT, CDR2 YNNKEL (reference sequence). The CDR3 reads CASSQEAESTDTQYF. The CDR3 DNA follows: TGTGCCAGCAGCCAAGAGGCGGAATCGACAGATACGCAGTATTTT.

The chain joins TRBV4-1 to TRBJ2-5; TRBD2 might be the D (6 bases). Germline assignment: CDR1 MGHRA and CDR2 YSYEKL. This CDR3 contains 15 residues. Trimming took off 3 bases at V and 1 base at J, with 12 bases between the two ends. The CDR3 here is CASSQGNGGQETQYF. For the CDR3, the DNA is TGCGCCAGCAGCCAGGGAAACGGGGGCCAAGAGACCCAGTACTTC.

The rearrangement uses TRBV29-1 and TRBJ2-4; TRBD2 is a possible D gene (5 bases). Germline CDR1 is SQVTM and CDR2 is ANQGSEA. The CDR3 runs 13 residues. V shed 7 bases and J shed 4 bases, with 14 bases lying between them. The DNA of the CDR3 is TGCAGCGCCAGTTTGACGGGGAAAAACATTCAGTACTTC. Amino acid sequence: CSASLTGKNIQYF.

The chain couples TRBV28 to TRBJ2-7; 10 nucleotides align to TRBD2. The CDR3 loop spans 15 amino acids. J lost 4 bases, V lost 6 bases, and 9 bases had no gene match. CDR1 is MDHEN and CDR2 is SYDVKM in the germline V gene. CDR3: CASSTPSGGAYEQYF. The CDR3 DNA follows: TGTGCCAGCAGCACTCCCAGCGGGGGGGCGTACGAGCAGTACTTC.

The DNA of the CDR3 is TGTGCCACCCAGAACGTAGCGGGGGGACAGTACAATGAGCAGTTCTTC. Translation: CATQNVAGGQYNEQFF. The chain employs TRBV10-3 and TRBJ2-1; 10 positions agree with TRBD2. V lost 10 bases, J lost 4 bases, and 13 bases stayed unmatched. The CDR3 loop spans 16 amino acids. CDR1 is ENHRY and CDR2 is SYGVKD in the germline V gene.

The chain couples TRBV4-3 to TRBJ1-3; no firm D call. The V gene's germline CDR1 is LGHNA and CDR2 YSLEER. This CDR3 has 16 residues. V was trimmed by 3 bases and J by 0 bases, leaving 12 bases between them. CDR3 amino acids: CASSQDFLRSGNTIYF. DNA of the CDR3: TGCGCCAGCAGCCAGGACTTTTTACGCTCTGGAAACACCATATATTTT.

This chain links TRBV19 with TRBJ2-2; D may be TRBD1 (5 bases). Germline V lookup: CDR1 LNHDA, CDR2 SQIVND (reference sequence). Between the trimmed V and J ends, which lost 11 bases and 5 bases, there was a span of 18 bases. This CDR3 contains 14 residues. The CDR3 sequence is CAARTSFQTGELFF. For the CDR3, the DNA is TGTGCCGCTCGGACATCCTTCCAAACCGGGGAGCTGTTTTTT.

V usage is TRBV7-9 and J usage is TRBJ2-1, with D tentatively TRBD1 (5 bases). The germline gives CDR1 SEHNR, CDR2 FQNEAQ (reference sequence). CDR3 length equals 16 residues. Trimming stripped 5 bases from V and 5 bases from J, with 19 bases between. The CDR3 coding sequence is TGTGCCAGCAGCCAAACAGGAATGAACTCTCACAATGAGCAGTTCTTC. Translation: CASSQTGMNSHNEQFF.

The chain employs TRBV10-3 and TRBJ1-2; 7 bases align to TRBD1. The CDR3 is 15 amino acids. V lost 6 bases and J lost 2; bases outside the gene matches: 9. The V gene's germline CDR1 is ENHRY and CDR2 SYGVKD. The CDR3 here is CAIRDEGATNYGYTF. The CDR3 region has the DNA TGTGCCATCAGGGACGAGGGGGCGACCAACTATGGCTACACCTTC.

This clone was detected only once. The V and J genes are TRBV27 and TRBJ2-5; TRBD2 aligns across 9 bases. Trimming took 5 bases from V and 4 from J; bases not matched to a gene: 17. The CDR3 runs 18 residues. Germline V gives CDR1 MNHEY, CDR2 SMNVEV (reference sequence). DNA for the CDR3: TGTGCCAGCAGTCCCGCCGGGAGCGGGGGGCGGCGGCGAGAGACCCAGTACTTC. It translates to CASSPAGSGGRRRETQYF.

The rearrangement uses TRBV30 and TRBJ2-7; D may match TRBD1 or TRBD2 (5 bases each). The CDR3 extends over 12 amino acids. The germline V gene has CDR1 GTSNPN and CDR2 SVGIG (reference sequence). CDR3 region: CATTRGPLEQYF. For the CDR3, the DNA is TGTGCAACTACTAGGGGTCCTCTGGAGCAGTACTTC.

The V gene is TRBV3-1 (or the pseudogene TRBV3-2), the J gene TRBJ2-1; D gene ambiguous. The germline V gene encodes CDR1 LGHDT and CDR2 YNNKEL (reference sequence). The CDR3 has 13 residues. Trimming left V 1 base short and J 7 bases short, with 8 bases between. Written as DNA, the CDR3 is TGTGCCAGCAGCCAAGTCGTGCGAAATGAGCAGTTCTTC. Protein sequence: CASSQVVRNEQFF.

V usage is TRBV2 and J usage is TRBJ2-2; 11 bases fit TRBD2. The germline gives CDR1 SNHLY, CDR2 FYNNEI. With 6 bases clipped from V and 0 bases from J, the junction kept 6 bases outside the gene matches. CDR3 length equals 17 residues. This chain's CDR3 is CASRKTTSGANTGELFF. The CDR3, as DNA: TGTGCCAGCAGAAAGACGACTAGCGGGGCGAACACCGGGGAGCTGTTTTTT.

The gene calls are TRBV11-2 and TRBJ2-4; 9 nucleotides agree with TRBD1. V gave up 3 bases and J gave up 0 bases; unmatched junction bases: 6. CDR1 and CDR2 (germline): SGHAT, FQNNGV. This CDR3 is 17 amino acids long. CDR3: CASSLTGGKLAKNIQYF. As DNA, the CDR3 is TGTGCCAGCAGCTTGACAGGGGGAAAACTAGCCAAAAACATTCAGTACTTC. Full variable domain (rest looked up from reference TRBV11-2 and TRBJ2-4): EAGVAQSPRYKIIEKRQSVAFWCNPISGHATLYWYQQILGQGPKLLIQFQNNGVVDDSQLPKDRFSAERLKGVDSTLKIQPAKLEDSAVYLCASSLTGGKLAKNIQYFGAGTRLSVL.

This clone occurred once. This chain joins TRBV6-5 and TRBJ2-2; 7 nucleotides agree with TRBD2. In germline, CDR1 is MNHEY, CDR2 SVGAGI. Trimming at V came to 0 bases and at J to 6 bases, leaving 4 bases not matched to a gene. The CDR3 covers 15 residues. CDR3 sequence reads: CASSYSNRGAGELFF. The CDR3 DNA follows: TGTGCCAGCAGTTACTCGAACCGGGGGGCCGGGGAGCTGTTTTTT.

This clone was observed a single time. V usage is TRBV19 and J usage is TRBJ1-4, with D perhaps matching TRBD1 (6 bases). Looked up from germline, CDR1 is LNHDA and CDR2 is SQIVND (reference sequence). The CDR3 runs to 21 residues. Trimming cost V 9 bases and J 0 bases, with 32 bases left between them. This CDR3 reads CARNICSGGALSRATNEKLFF. CDR3 nucleotides: TGTGCCAGGAATATCTGCTCGGGGGGCGCTTTGTCCAGAGCAACTAATGAAAAACTGTTTTTT.

A single count supports this clone. V and J are TRBV7-6 and TRBJ2-7, with 7 bases matching TRBD2. Germline trimming cut 5 bases from V and 1 base from J; bases unmatched to any gene: 5. Germline V gene sequence: CDR1 SGHVS, CDR2 FNYEAQ. The CDR3 totals 14 residues. DNA for the CDR3: TGTGCCAGCAGCCCCAGCGGGGCTTCCTACGAGCAGTACTTC. Encoded protein: CASSPSGASYEQYF.